This T cell receptor beta chain was identified in a study of T cells in localized non-small cell lung cancer. With regard to this clone: Its antigen is undetermined.

Clones were sequenced by immunoSEQ multiplex PCR, and TCRdb holds only the in-frame ones, with some missing. The sample contains about 77,000 clones, more than 75% of which appear only once. The CDR3 covers 11 residues. Whole-study results and caveats: Longer overall survival associated with higher blood T cell density; shorter survival with higher adjacent-lung clonality. A median approximately 53 of the top 100 tumor clones appeared in adjacent lung. The highest T cell clonality was in uninvolved adjacent lung, above tumor. Analysis by sequencing included only one tumor region, so heterogeneity remains possible.

The sequencing here drew on peripheral blood, taken before any cancer treatment. The receptor comes from a woman aged 40-75 years with stage I squamous cell lung carcinoma. The rearrangement uses TRBV21-1 and TRBJ2-3. TRBV21-1 counts as a pseudogene. CDR3 nucleotide sequence: TGTGCCAGCAGCTTGTTAGATACGCAGTATTTT. Encoded protein: CASSLLDTQYF.